This TCR beta chain appears in the sequencing data of a study of T cell responses to AZD1222 COVID-19 vaccine. V lost 3 bases to trimming and J lost 7 bases; unmatched junction nucleotides: 4. Germline loops: CDR1 SEHNR, CDR2 FQNEAQ (reference sequence). The CDR3 spans 15 residues. Libraries were prepared by immunoSEQ multiplex PCR; TCRdb keeps only in-frame clonotypes and omits some of them. Seen here are about 120,000 clones, almost 95% observed once, and the top ten hold around 1.8%. Specimen: peripheral blood, collected on day 0 of AZD1222 vaccination. This rearrangement joins TRBV7-9 to TRBJ2-1; 12 nucleotides align to TRBD1. The receptor's source is an adult in good health. CDR3 in DNA: TGTGCCAGCAGCTTCGGGACAGGGGGCTATAATGAGCAGTTCTTC. Its translation is CASSFGTGGYNEQFF.